The entry below describes one T cell receptor beta chain. PCR primers comprised 60 Vbeta and 13 Jbeta primers. Profiling relied on immunoSEQ multiplex PCR, and the TCRdb table lists in-frame clones only, not all of them. The sample holds roughly 84,000 clones, 63% seen once. This CDR3 contains 17 residues. These data come from a study of cytomegalovirus exposure and HLA in healthy donors. The chain has TRBV1 and TRBJ2-5; the table's D call, TRBD1, was not checked against the DNA. TRBV1 is described as a pseudogene. Material for sequencing was PBMCs. The receptor was derived from a woman aged 40 to 55 in good health and CMV-seropositive. The CDR3, as DNA: TGCACCAGCAGCCAAGATTGGACAGGCTGGGACCTTGAGACCCAGTACTTC. This codes for CTSSQDWTGWDLETQYF.